This T cell receptor beta chain was captured by sequencing in a study of cytomegalovirus exposure and HLA in healthy donors. General study points: A few CMV-associated chains were confirmed in vitro to be specific for CMV antigens.

Per germline, CDR1 SGHDN and CDR2 FVKESK. This CDR3 comprises 12 residues. V lost 4 bases and J lost 6; bases outside the gene matches: 3. Of note for this clone: Antigen: not known.

60 Vbeta and 13 Jbeta primers were used in PCR. Only in-frame clones appear in the TCRdb table, and some are missing; sequencing was by immunoSEQ multiplex PCR. The repertoire holds over 100,000 clones, with nearly 65% as singletons. Sequenced input: PBMCs. The TCR comes from a man aged 40-49 years in good health and CMV-seropositive. The chain joins TRBV14 to TRBJ2-7; the match to TRBD1 covers 7 bases. The CDR3 region has the DNA TGTGCCAGCAGCCCCTACAGGGGCGAGCAGTACTTC. Its protein is CASSPYRGEQYF.